A selection of T cell receptor beta chains follows, all from one sample in a study of blood T cell repertoires in COVID-19. TCRdb keeps only in-frame clones here, not all; method: immunoSEQ multiplex PCR. The table records approximately 73,000 clones, around nine tenths of them present only once. The specimen sequenced was peripheral blood. The receptors derive from a woman aged 55 to 70 with acute or convalescent COVID-19. Each CDR3 is given with its conserved first and last residue. D genes are given only for firm matches. Not every row has a clone size; where given, it reads once, few, many or a size class.

V: TRBV5-1; size: .; J: TRBJ1-4; D: .; DNA: TGCGCCAGCAGCCCGGCGGCAGCCCCTAATGAAAAACTGTTTTTT; CDR3: CASSPAAAPNEKLFF
V: TRBV18; size: .; J: TRBJ2-3; D: TRBD1; DNA: TGTGCCAGCTCACCCGGACAGGGACGAAAGGGGGGCACAGATACGCAGTATTTT; CDR3: CASSPGQGRKGGTDTQYF
V: TRBV19; size: .; J: TRBJ2-2; D: TRBD1; DNA: TGTGCCAGCCGACAGGGGGTGGGCGGGGAGCTGTTTTTT; CDR3: CASRQGVGGELFF
V: TRBV12-3/TRBV12-4; size: .; J: TRBJ1-2; D: .; DNA: TGTGCCAGCAGTTTAGCTCCAGACTATGGCTACACCTTC; CDR3: CASSLAPDYGYTF
V: TRBV5-1; size: .; J: TRBJ1-1; D: .; DNA: TGCGCCAGCAGTACAGGTTCCGCTGAAGCTTTCTTT; CDR3: CASSTGSAEAFF
V: TRBV5-1; size: .; J: TRBJ2-1; D: TRBD1; DNA: TGCGCCAGCAGCCAAGGACAGGGGGCCCCTAATGAGCAGTTCTTC; CDR3: CASSQGQGAPNEQFF
V: TRBV3-1/TRBV3-2; size: once; J: TRBJ1-5; D: TRBD1; DNA: TGTGCCAGCAGCCAGGGCGGACAGGGGCATCAGCCCCAGCATTTT; CDR3: CASSQGGQGHQPQHF
V: TRBV28; size: once; J: TRBJ2-2; D: TRBD1; DNA: TGTGCCAGCAGTACCTCGGACAGGGCTAACACCGGGGAGCTGTTTTTT; CDR3: CASSTSDRANTGELFF
V: TRBV10-3; size: .; J: TRBJ2-2; D: TRBD1; DNA: TGTGCCATCAGAGATAACAGGGGGTCTGACACCGGGGAGCTGTTTTTT; CDR3: CAIRDNRGSDTGELFF
V: TRBV21-1; size: .; J: TRBJ1-1; D: .; DNA: TGTGCCAGCACCCGAGGGACAGGGAACACTGAAGCTTTCTTT; CDR3: CASTRGTGNTEAFF
V: TRBV6-6; size: .; J: TRBJ1-4; D: .; DNA: TGTGCCAGCAACGCCGACAGAGTCTCTGAAAAACTGTTTTTT; CDR3: CASNADRVSEKLFF
V: TRBV7-2; size: .; J: TRBJ2-1; D: TRBD2; DNA: TGTGCCAGCAGCTTAGTTGCTAGCGGGAGGCCATCCTACAATGAGCAGTTCTTC; CDR3: CASSLVASGRPSYNEQFF
V: TRBV19; size: .; J: TRBJ2-4; D: TRBD1; DNA: TGTGCCAGTAGTACCTCGACAGGGGCGCTAGCCAAAAACATTCAGTACTTC; CDR3: CASSTSTGALAKNIQYF
V: TRBV11-2; size: .; J: TRBJ2-7; D: TRBD2; DNA: TGTGCCAGCAGCAAGCGACTAGCGGTCTACGAGCAGTACTTC; CDR3: CASSKRLAVYEQYF
V: TRBV5-1; size: .; J: TRBJ2-1; D: .; DNA: TGCGCCAGCAGCTTGGCTGGCACCCATGAGCAGTTCTTC; CDR3: CASSLAGTHEQFF
V: TRBV6-6; size: .; J: TRBJ2-2; D: .; DNA: TGTGCCAGCAGTTACTCGACCGACACATACGGGGAGCTGTTTTTT; CDR3: CASSYSTDTYGELFF
V: TRBV5-1; size: few; J: TRBJ2-6; D: .; DNA: TGCGCCAGCAGCTCCAGCTCTGGGGCCAACGTCCTGACTTTC; CDR3: CASSSSSGANVLTF
V: TRBV7-9; size: .; J: TRBJ2-5; D: .; DNA: TGTGCCAGCAGCTTAGGGGGGGACGTCCAAGAGACCCAGTACTTC; CDR3: CASSLGGDVQETQYF
V: TRBV19; size: .; J: TRBJ1-1; D: .; DNA: TGTGCCAGTAGTATTATGGGGCGGAAAGGGACTGAAGCTTTCTTT; CDR3: CASSIMGRKGTEAFF
V: TRBV14; size: .; J: TRBJ1-4; D: .; DNA: TGTGCCAGCAGCCCAACAGCGGGTGCAACTAATGAAAAACTGTTTTTT; CDR3: CASSPTAGATNEKLFF
V: TRBV28; size: .; J: TRBJ2-5; D: TRBD2; DNA: TGTGCCAGCAGTTTAGGACTAGCAGCCCAAGAGACCCAGTACTTC; CDR3: CASSLGLAAQETQYF
V: TRBV11-1; size: .; J: TRBJ2-2; D: .; DNA: TGTGCCAGCAGGATTGACACCACCGGGGAGCTGTTTTTT; CDR3: CASRIDTTGELFF